The 14 T cell receptor beta chains listed next were all sequenced from one sample in a study of blood T cell repertoires in COVID-19. Clones were read by immunoSEQ multiplex PCR, and TCRdb kept only the in-frame ones, dropping some. The data hold about 140,000 clones, with 85% to 90% observed a single time. The specimen was peripheral blood. The receptors originated from a man between 60 and 75 years old with active or convalescent COVID-19.

The rearrangement links TRBV30 to TRBJ1-5; possible D gene TRBD1, 5 bases. Per the germline V gene, CDR1 is GTSNPN and CDR2 is SVGIG (reference sequence). CDR3 length: 13 amino acids. The germline V and J ends were trimmed by 2 bases and 5 bases, with 10 bases remaining between them. The chain's CDR3 is CAWSQGAHQPQHF. The CDR3 region has the DNA TGTGCCTGGAGTCAAGGGGCCCATCAGCCCCAGCATTTT.

This chain joins TRBV29-1 and TRBJ1-5; 8 bases fit TRBD1. V gave up 6 bases and J gave up 6 bases; unmatched junction bases: 10. Germline V gives CDR1 SQVTM, CDR2 ANQGSEA. This CDR3 region has 14 residues. The CDR3 DNA sequence: TGCAGCGTGTTGACAGGGGAAGTCGGTCAGCCCCAGCATTTT. Amino acid sequence: CSVLTGEVGQPQHF. The full variable domain, its missing parts supplied by reference TRBV29-1 and TRBJ1-5, is SAVISQKPSRDICQRGTSLTIQCQVDSQVTMMFWYRQQPGQSLTLIATANQGSEATYESGFVIDKFPISRPNLTFSTLTVSNMSPEDSSIYLCSVLTGEVGQPQHFGDGTRLSIL.

This chain joins TRBV7-2 and TRBJ2-3; D perhaps matches TRBD2 (7 bases). The CDR3 is made up of 14 amino acids. Per germline, CDR1 SGHTA and CDR2 FQGNSA. V was pared by 5 bases and J by 7 bases, with 16 bases between. CDR3 sequence reads: CASSLLGGANTQYF. The CDR3 coding sequence is TGTGCCAGCAGCCTCCTGGGGGGGGCCAATACGCAGTATTTT. The whole variable domain, remainder taken from reference TRBV7-2 and TRBJ2-3, is GAGVSQSPSNKVTEKGKDVELRCDPISGHTALYWYRQSLGQGLEFLIYFQGNSAPDKSGLPSDRFSAERTGGSVSTLTIQRTQQEDSAVYLCASSLLGGANTQYFGPGTRLTVL.

This chain links TRBV28 with TRBJ1-4; TRBD1 agrees at 11 bases. J gave up 10 bases and V 4 bases, and 5 bases lay outside the gene matches. CDR3 length: 14 residues. Germline V CDR1 and CDR2: MDHEN, SYDVKM. CDR3 loop: CASSSGQGEGKLFF. Here the CDR3 DNA reads TGTGCCAGCAGTTCGGGACAGGGGGAAGGAAAACTGTTTTTT.

This clone has just a few counts. The chain links TRBV7-8 to TRBJ2-7, with 7 bases matching TRBD2. The CDR3 is 13 residues long. Germline CDR1 is SGHVS and CDR2 is FQNEAQ. V trimming: 0 bases; J trimming: 12 bases; junction bases outside the gene matches: 8. The CDR3 here is CASSLASGGGGYF. DNA of the CDR3: TGTGCCAGCAGCTTAGCTTCGGGGGGAGGAGGGTACTTC.

DNA of the CDR3: TGTGCCAGCAGCACATCCGGGACTAGCCCCCAAGAGACCCAGTACTTC. Protein sequence: CASSTSGTSPQETQYF. This chain uses TRBV7-2 with TRBJ2-5; 9 nucleotides align to TRBD2. After removal of 5 bases from V and 1 base from J, the junction contained 8 bases not matched to a gene. The CDR3 contains 16 residues. Germline V gene data show CDR1 as SGHTA and CDR2 as FQGNSA.

The rearrangement joins TRBV4-2 to TRBJ2-5; the match to TRBD2 covers 7 bases. Per the germline V gene, CDR1 is LGHNA and CDR2 is YNFKEQ. This CDR3 has 17 amino acids. The trim removed 1 base at V and 1 base at J, leaving 9 bases unmatched. The CDR3 sequence is CASSQVVASGLQETQYF. The CDR3 bases are TGTGCCAGCAGCCAAGTCGTGGCTAGCGGACTCCAAGAGACCCAGTACTTC.

The gene calls are TRBV7-2 and TRBJ1-2, with TRBD1 as a possible D gene (5 bases). The germline V and J ends were trimmed by 1 base and 0 bases, with 12 bases remaining between them. The CDR3 runs to 16 residues. The germline CDR1 and CDR2 sequences are SGHTA and FQGNSA. The DNA for the CDR3 is TGTGCCAGCAGCTTAGAGTCAGGGCCAGCTAACTATGGCTACACCTTC. This gives the protein CASSLESGPANYGYTF.

This sequence joins TRBV5-8 and TRBJ2-7; D gene uncertain. The germline V and J ends were trimmed by 1 base and 5 bases, with 7 bases remaining between them. The CDR3 spans 12 residues. Germline CDR1 SGHTS, CDR2 YDEGEE. The CDR3 sequence is CASSLPSDEQYF. Written as DNA, the CDR3 is TGTGCCAGCAGCTTGCCGAGCGACGAGCAGTACTTC.

V is TRBV11-2 and J is TRBJ1-1; D gene unclear. Between the trimmed V and J ends, which lost 3 bases and 1 base, there was a span of 12 bases. The germline gives CDR1 SGHAT, CDR2 FQNNGV. The CDR3 covers 15 residues. The CDR3 loop is CASSLSPSPNTEAFF. Here the CDR3 DNA reads TGTGCCAGCAGCTTGTCTCCGTCCCCGAACACTGAAGCTTTCTTT.

The chain couples TRBV7-2 to TRBJ1-1; the D is unclear. Germline V gene data show CDR1 as SGHTA and CDR2 as FQGNSA. The CDR3 totals 13 residues. V lost 5 bases and J 6 bases, leaving 13 bases between the germline ends. This chain's CDR3 is CASSSFSNSEAFF. The CDR3 DNA follows: TGTGCCAGCAGCAGCTTCTCAAACTCTGAAGCTTTCTTT.

The chain employs TRBV5-8 and TRBJ1-5, with TRBD1 identical over 7 bases. There are 14 residues in the CDR3. Trimming at V came to 3 bases and at J to 5 bases, leaving 5 bases not matched to a gene. Germline values: CDR1 SGHTS, CDR2 YDEGEE. Here the CDR3 DNA reads TGTGCCAGCAGCTCGGACAGGATACATCAGCCCCAGCATTTT. Encoded protein: CASSSDRIHQPQHF.

V gene TRBV20-1 combines with J gene TRBJ1-1; no clear D. The CDR3 has 10 amino acids. V lost 7 bases and J 3 bases, leaving 6 bases between the germline ends. CDR1 is DFQATT, CDR2 SNEGSKA, per germline (reference sequence). CDR3 nucleotide sequence: TGCAGTGGAACACACACTGAAGCTTTCTTT. Its protein is CSGTHTEAFF.

The chain combines TRBV9 with TRBJ1-5, with a tentative D call TRBD1 (5 bases). V lost 4 bases, J lost 3 bases, and 17 bases lay in between. The CDR3 runs 16 residues. The V gene's germline CDR1 is SGDLS and CDR2 YYNGEE. The chain's CDR3 is CASSSGRQGINQPQHF. The DNA of the CDR3 is TGTGCCAGCAGCTCAGGGCGGCAGGGCATCAATCAGCCCCAGCATTTT.